The 18 T cell receptor beta chains given below trace back to one sample, sequenced in a study of blood T cell repertoires in COVID-19. The table came from immunoSEQ multiplex PCR; TCRdb's copy has only in-frame clones and leaves some out. Among some 170,000 clones listed, less than 90% were seen once. The specimen sequenced was PBMCs or T cells enriched from blood (not recorded which). The origin of the receptors is a human donor with acute COVID-19. The donor label of this sample is uncertain.

This chain connects TRBV6-5 to TRBJ1-2; a weak D match, TRBD1 (6 bases). CDR3 length: 14 residues. The V end was cut by 2 bases, the J end by 8 bases, with 15 bases between. Germline CDR1 is MNHEY and CDR2 is SVGAGI. The CDR3 sequence is CASSYEQGRGGYTF. CDR3 bases: TGTGCCAGCAGTTACGAACAGGGTAGAGGAGGCTACACCTTC.

The rearrangement links TRBV3-1 (or the pseudogene TRBV3-2) to TRBJ2-7; D uncertain. The V and J ends lost 4 bases and 5 bases respectively, with 21 bases between them. Germline lookup yields CDR1 LGHDT and CDR2 YNNKEL (reference sequence). The CDR3 is 16 residues long. CDR3 nucleotides: TGTGCCAGCAGCCGCCTGGCATTTTGGTCTCTAGACGAGCAGTACTTC. This sequence encodes CASSRLAFWSLDEQYF.

V gene TRBV3-1 (or the pseudogene TRBV3-2) combines with J gene TRBJ2-7, with a tentative D call TRBD1 (6 bases). Trimming shortened V by 1 base and J by 6 bases, and 10 bases separated the two germline ends. This CDR3 region has 13 residues. Germline V gene sequence: CDR1 LGHDT, CDR2 YNNKEL (reference sequence). The CDR3 sequence: CASSQVRGAEQYF. The CDR3, as DNA: TGTGCCAGCAGCCAAGTCAGGGGTGCCGAGCAGTACTTC.

The gene calls are TRBV3-1 (or the pseudogene TRBV3-2) and TRBJ1-5, with D perhaps matching TRBD1 (6 bases). The CDR3 consists of 16 residues. The V and J ends lost 1 base and 0 bases respectively, with 10 bases between them. Germline V gene sequence: CDR1 LGHDT, CDR2 YNNKEL (reference sequence). This CDR3 is CASSQGTGYSNQPQHF. The CDR3 nucleotides read TGTGCCAGCAGCCAAGGAACAGGGTATAGCAATCAGCCCCAGCATTTT.

The J gene is TRBJ2-5, the V gene TRBV6-5, with D possibly matching TRBD2 (7 bases). The CDR3 is 14 amino acids. V was pared by 8 bases and J by 2 bases, with 15 bases between. Germline V lookup: CDR1 MNHEY, CDR2 SVGAGI. The CDR3 region has the DNA TGTGCCAGCTCGGGGGGCGGGGAGCAAGAGACCCAGTACTTC. This encodes CASSGGGEQETQYF.

This clone appeared a single time. The V gene is TRBV7-9, the J gene TRBJ1-2; D is undetermined. The V gene's germline CDR1 is SEHNR and CDR2 FQNEAQ (reference sequence). The CDR3 is 13 residues long. With 2 bases removed from V and 5 bases from J, the gap between germline ends came to 9 bases. The CDR3 DNA reads as TGTGCCAGCAGCTTATGGCGGCAATATGGCTACACCTTC. Protein sequence: CASSLWRQYGYTF.

The chain employs TRBV5-5 and TRBJ1-6; D is ambiguous. V was trimmed by 4 bases and J by 7 bases, leaving 3 bases between them. Germline lookup yields CDR1 SGHKS and CDR2 YYEKEE (reference sequence). There are 11 residues in the CDR3. The CDR3 region has the DNA TGTGCCAGCAGCCGGAATTCACCCCTCCACTTT. Its translation: CASSRNSPLHF.

The rearrangement joins TRBV4-1 to TRBJ2-3, with 15 bases identical to TRBD2. The V gene end was trimmed by 4 bases and the J gene end by 6 bases; junction bases not matched to a gene: 8. CDR1 is MGHRA and CDR2 is YSYEKL in the germline V gene. The CDR3 totals 17 residues. The CDR3 nucleotides read TGCGCCAGCAGCCGTCGGACTAGCGGGGGGGTGGCGGATACGCAGTATTTT. Its translation is CASSRRTSGGVADTQYF.

This sequence joins TRBV2 and TRBJ2-5, with TRBD2 matching 14 bases. V gave up 4 bases and J gave up 5 bases; unmatched junction bases: 12. Germline CDR1 reads SNHLY; CDR2 reads FYNNEI. This CDR3 spans 18 amino acids. The CDR3 reads CASSGLAGGVQRMETQYF. For the CDR3, the DNA is TGTGCCAGCAGTGGACTAGCGGGGGGGGTTCAACGTATGGAGACCCAGTACTTC.

This clone was recorded a few times. V is TRBV7-9 and J is TRBJ1-6, with D unresolved. The V end lost 1 base, the J end lost 9 bases, and 7 bases lay between the germline ends. The CDR3 is 13 amino acids. In germline, CDR1 is SEHNR, CDR2 FQNEAQ (reference sequence). The CDR3 coding sequence is TGTGCCAGCAGCTTAGGAGTGAGTTCACCCCTCCACTTT. It codes for CASSLGVSSPLHF. The full variable domain, rest sourced from reference TRBV7-9 and TRBJ1-6, is DTGVSQNPRHKITKRGQNVTFRCDPISEHNRLYWYRQTLGQGPEFLTYFQNEAQLEKSRLLSDRFSAERPKGSFSTLEIQRTEQGDSAMYLCASSLGVSSPLHFGNGTRLTVT.

This clone was seen once. The chain links TRBV5-1 to TRBJ2-1, with 7 positions matching TRBD1. Germline V gene data show CDR1 as SGHRS and CDR2 as YFSETQ. The junction had 3 bases not matched to a gene; V was cut back by 7 bases and J by 5 bases. This CDR3 has 12 amino acids. The CDR3: CASRDSDNEQFF. The CDR3 nucleotides are TGCGCCAGCCGGGACAGCGACAATGAGCAGTTCTTC.

V gene TRBV7-9 combines with J gene TRBJ2-1, with TRBD2 identical over 8 bases. The J segment lost 6 bases and the V segment lost 5 bases, leaving 18 bases of the junction unmatched. The CDR3 has 18 amino acids. Germline V CDR1 and CDR2: SEHNR, FQNEAQ (reference sequence). CDR3 in amino acids: CASSQKARERGWPNEQFF. As DNA, the CDR3 is TGTGCCAGCAGCCAAAAGGCCCGAGAGCGGGGGTGGCCCAATGAGCAGTTCTTC.

The genes are TRBV27 and TRBJ2-2, with 9 bases that match TRBD2. CDR3 size: 16 residues. In germline, CDR1 is MNHEY, CDR2 SMNVEV (reference sequence). Unmatched junction bases numbered 9, after V lost 6 bases and J lost 4 bases. The CDR3 DNA follows: TGTGCCAGCAGCCACCCGCGCGGGGGGGGCACCGGGGAGCTGTTTTTT. Its translation: CASSHPRGGGTGELFF.

This rearrangement joins TRBV7-9 to TRBJ2-5; D uncertain. The ends were cut back, 2 bases at V and 3 bases at J, with 16 bases in the middle. Germline CDR1 SEHNR, CDR2 FQNEAQ (reference sequence). The CDR3 is made up of 16 amino acids. The DNA of the CDR3 is TGTGCCAGCAGCTTAACAACTAACCGACGGGAAGAGACCCAGTACTTC. Translating it yields CASSLTTNRREETQYF.

The J gene is TRBJ1-2, the V gene TRBV6-1; D uncertain. This CDR3 has 17 residues. Germline V gives CDR1 MNHNS, CDR2 SASEGT. V gave up 1 base and J gave up 0 bases, with 15 bases separating them. The CDR3 sequence: CASSEERVLRANYGYTF. The CDR3 DNA reads TGTGCCAGCAGTGAAGAACGGGTACTCCGAGCTAACTATGGCTACACCTTC.

V is TRBV6-1 and J is TRBJ1-4, with 8 bases fitting TRBD1. V lost 3 bases and J lost 6; bases outside the gene matches: 3. Germline CDR1 reads MNHNS; CDR2 reads SASEGT. This CDR3 contains 14 residues. The CDR3 coding sequence is TGTGCCAGCAGTGAGTCAGGGGGCTATGAAAAACTGTTTTTT. Its protein is CASSESGGYEKLFF.

The V and J genes are TRBV11-2 and TRBJ1-1; D not resolved. Trimming pared 3 bases from V and 1 base from J, leaving 6 bases between. The germline CDR1 and CDR2 sequences are SGHAT and FQNNGV. CDR3 length: 13 amino acids. The CDR3 here is CASSFGRNTEAFF. In DNA, the CDR3 is TGTGCCAGCAGCTTCGGGAGGAACACTGAAGCTTTCTTT.

This clone was observed a few times. The V and J genes are TRBV19 and TRBJ1-5, with 9 bases identical to TRBD1. Germline V gene lookup returns CDR1 LNHDA and CDR2 SQIVND (reference sequence). The length of the CDR3 is 16 residues. Losses at the gene ends were 5 bases for V and 4 bases for J; bases not matched to a gene: 9. CDR3 in DNA: TGTGCCAGTAGTGCCTATCCCGGGACAGGGAATCAGCCCCAGCATTTT. This gives the protein CASSAYPGTGNQPQHF.